The rows below give T cell receptor beta chains drawn from one sample of a study of regulatory T cells in long-lasting Graves disease. Each CDR3 protein is one row after TCRdb ran MiXCR on the multiplex PCR reads. The table lists about 440,000 distinct CDR3 sequences, approximately 15% of them singletons. The same data also contributed to another study, on T cells in Graves' hyperthyroidism and ophthalmopathy.

This specimen was peripheral blood mononuclear cells (PBMCs), taken at new diagnosis, from a patient treated with antithyroid drugs. These receptors were obtained from a woman aged 25 to 39 with Graves disease. CDR3s include the opening cysteine and the closing phenylalanine or tryptophan. The order of the fields is V gene, J gene, CDR3 protein.

V: TRBV9
J: TRBJ2-1
CDR3: CASSEYGTLSSYNEQFF

V: TRBV13
J: TRBJ2-3
CDR3: CASSLTGGASLDTQYF

V: TRBV7-9
J: TRBJ2-3
CDR3: CASSLVDRGRTDTQYF

V: TRBV2
J: TRBJ1-5
CDR3: CASSRRARNQPQHF

V: TRBV24-1
J: TRBJ1-2
CDR3: CATSRLTYGYTF

V: TRBV27
J: TRBJ2-1
CDR3: CASSDRDRAYNEQFF

V: TRBV24-1
J: TRBJ2-1
CDR3: CATSERDNYNEQFF

V: TRBV15
J: TRBJ2-7
CDR3: CATSRDPPRSAGAGYEQYF

V: TRBV6-2/TRBV6-3
J: TRBJ2-2
CDR3: CASSYSDRGSMNRELFF

V: TRBV6-1
J: TRBJ2-7
CDR3: CASSTGTTYEQYF

V: TRBV12-3/TRBV12-4
J: TRBJ2-1
CDR3: CASKGGHPGLRADEQFF

V: TRBV7-9
J: TRBJ2-7
CDR3: CASNPYGRDRVYEQYF

V: TRBV28
J: TRBJ2-5
CDR3: CASSSAGTGIETQYF

V: TRBV13
J: TRBJ2-4
CDR3: CASSTHEREGQYF

V: TRBV28
J: TRBJ2-3
CDR3: CASSPIAEATDTQYF

V: TRBV20-1
J: TRBJ2-1
CDR3: CSATHAGARYNEQFF

V: TRBV20-1
J: TRBJ2-4
CDR3: CSARTSGHAKNIQYF

V: TRBV12-3/TRBV12-4
J: TRBJ2-2
CDR3: CASKKGGPGELFF

V: TRBV4-1
J: TRBJ2-1
CDR3: CASSQDGLAGGGEQFF

V: TRBV20-1
J: TRBJ2-1
CDR3: CSARGGRGQVNEQFF

V: TRBV12-3/TRBV12-4
J: TRBJ1-4
CDR3: CASSLIFQGLEKLFF

V: TRBV7-3
J: TRBJ2-3
CDR3: CASSLETGGPAQYF

V: TRBV20-1
J: TRBJ2-1
CDR3: CSARTSGAYNEQFF

V: TRBV14
J: TRBJ1-3
CDR3: CASSQLSGNTIYF

V: TRBV20-1
J: TRBJ2-1
CDR3: CSATGRLDEQFF

V: TRBV10-3
J: TRBJ2-1
CDR3: CAISESGLAVYNEQFF

V: TRBV28
J: TRBJ1-5
CDR3: CASRVGQGGQPQHF

V: TRBV12-5
J: TRBJ1-5
CDR3: CASGLVRDRDPYSNQPQHF

V: TRBV10-3
J: TRBJ2-1
CDR3: CATLGQGVDEQFF

V: TRBV7-3
J: TRBJ2-2
CDR3: CASSTGQSNTGELFF

V: TRBV7-9
J: TRBJ1-1
CDR3: CASSFALGPIEAFF

V: TRBV30
J: TRBJ1-5
CDR3: CAWSVATDQPQHF

V: TRBV19
J: TRBJ1-1
CDR3: CASSMVGNTEAFF

V: TRBV29-1
J: TRBJ2-4
CDR3: CSVEISHIQYF

V: TRBV5-1
J: TRBJ2-7
CDR3: CASSFSLAGPGEQYF

V: TRBV13
J: TRBJ1-1
CDR3: CASSPAGGVNTEAFF

V: TRBV20-1
J: TRBJ2-1
CDR3: CSARATLAGGPVYNEQFF

V: TRBV19
J: TRBJ1-1
CDR3: CASSMDSSNTEAFF

V: TRBV12-3/TRBV12-4
J: TRBJ2-7
CDR3: CASKLDRGIGEQYF

V: TRBV9
J: TRBJ2-7
CDR3: CASSPGSHEQYF

V: TRBV6-1
J: TRBJ2-1
CDR3: CASSPGGVAGPYNEQFF

V: TRBV30
J: TRBJ1-1
CDR3: CAWARDRGLRGTEAFF

V: TRBV28
J: TRBJ1-5
CDR3: CASGIGQPQHF

V: TRBV28
J: TRBJ1-2
CDR3: CASSLGGGGHYGYTF

V: TRBV2
J: TRBJ2-3
CDR3: CASGLRDTQYF

V: TRBV24-1
J: TRBJ1-4
CDR3: CATSGYSGGDNEKLFF

V: TRBV5-1
J: TRBJ2-1
CDR3: CASSPRLYEQFF

V: TRBV10-3
J: TRBJ1-2
CDR3: CAISGQGGDGYTF

V: TRBV6-7
J: TRBJ2-7
CDR3: CASSGQGAQTYEQYF